This T cell receptor beta chain derives from a study of memory CD4+ T cells and cytomegalovirus serostatus. Overall study context: Healthy Belgian adult donors included about nine CMV-positive and about two dozen CMV-negative people.

Measured with immunoSEQ multiplex PCR; TCRdb has only the in-frame clones, and not every one. The sample yields fewer than 75,000 clones, roughly 80% seen once. Single viable CD3+CD4+CD8-CD45RO+ cells were sorted as the memory CD4+ T cells. Positive selection with CD4 microbeads enriched total CD4+ T cells. Per the germline V gene, CDR1 is SGHRS and CDR2 is YFSETQ. Trimming took 0 bases from V and 12 from J, leaving 16 bases between them. This CDR3 is 15 amino acids long. Sequenced sample: memory CD4+ T cells from blood. This sequence was found in an adult in good health and CMV-seronegative. This rearrangement joins TRBV5-1 to TRBJ2-6; D is perhaps TRBD1 (6 bases). DNA for the CDR3: TGCGCCAGCAGCTTGGCGGGACCGGACAGTTCCGTCCTGACTTTC. Translating it yields CASSLAGPDSSVLTF.